The subject of this entry is one T cell receptor (beta chain). The antigen is unknown. Data came from immunoSEQ multiplex PCR; TCRdb stores just in-frame clones and leaves some out. The data contain 700,000 or so clones, approximately 79% of them singletons. These data come from a study of shared clonotypes between healthy human individuals. The study's findings and limits: Non-shared clonotypes showed lower generation probabilities than clonotypes common to all four donors. When naive CD4 clonotypes were compared across a few donors, about 5% were shared.

The germline V gene encodes CDR1 SGHRS and CDR2 YFSETQ. The CDR3 is 15 amino acids. V trimming: 4 bases; J trimming: 5 bases; junction bases outside the gene matches: 4. This TCR came from a woman aged 25 to 39 in good health. The sequenced material came from memory CD4+ T cells sorted from blood. Stated subset: CD45RA-negative fraction. The chain employs TRBV5-1 and TRBJ2-5; 14 positions match TRBD2. This CDR3 reads CASSVRTSGGETQYF. The CDR3 DNA reads as TGCGCCAGCAGCGTTAGGACTAGCGGGGGGGAGACCCAGTACTTC. The variable domain in full, completed from reference TRBV5-1 and TRBJ2-5, reads KAGVTQTPRYLIKTRGQQVTLSCSPISGHRSVSWYQQTPGQGLQFLFEYFSETQRNKGNFPGRFSGRQFSNSRSEMNVSTLELGDSALYLCASSVRTSGGETQYFGPGTRLLVL.